The present T cell receptor beta chain was sequenced within a study of T cells in Graves' hyperthyroidism and ophthalmopathy. Study-wide results and limits: Also found in blood were most expanded thyroid clonotypes above 0.001. Median prediction lead before ophthalmopathy onset was 6.5 to 7 months with the model.

Together with thyroid ultrasound, orbital computed tomography, serum thyroxine and TRAb, clinical symptoms were used for diagnoses. Out of over 7.5 ml of fresh peripheral blood came the PBMCs. This clonotype was counted at least ten times. Its antigen is still unknown. Amplification of TCR beta CDR3 regions used RNA as the template. Initially, a first-round RT-PCR of the TCR CDR3 employed the HTBI primer set. MiXCR was run by TCRdb on the multiplex PCR reads, yielding one entry per CDR3 protein. The sample has around 600,000 distinct CDR3 sequences, around 15% seen once. V lost 2 bases to trimming and J lost 3 bases, with 13 bases between them. The CDR3 extends over 15 amino acids.

The origin of this receptor is a woman aged 35 to 49 with Graves' ophthalmopathy. The chain recombines TRBV12-3 or TRBV12-4 with TRBJ1-1, with a weak D call TRBD1 (5 bases). The sample comprised blood. In DNA form, the CDR3 reads TGTGCCAGCAGTTTACTGGGAGGGGCGGACACTGAAGCTTTCTTT. Translated, it gives CASSLLGGADTEAFF.